The clone carrying this T cell receptor beta chain occurred once. This record comes from a study of CD8 T cells in Susac syndrome. Healthy donors formed controls matched for age and sex. CDR3 length: 14 residues. CDR1 and CDR2 (germline): DFQATT, SNEGSKA (reference sequence). Trimming took 5 bases from V and 4 from J; bases not matched to a gene: 7. Random-hexamer reverse transcription was applied to about 0.45 to 1 ug RNA. The CDR3 of TCR beta was amplified by immunoSEQ multiplex PCR across 54 Vbeta and 13 Jbeta. TCRdb re-analysed the immunoSEQ multiplex PCR reads in MiXCR, keeping a single row per CDR3 protein. The table includes under 200,000 distinct CDR3 sequences, around 94% detected once.

Input material: CD4+ T cells from PBMCs. The V gene is TRBV20-1, the J gene TRBJ1-2; 10 nucleotides agree with TRBD1. This receptor was obtained from a human donor in good health. CDR3 residues: CSASGQGLGYGYTF. The CDR3 region has the DNA TGCAGTGCTTCGGGACAGGGGCTTGGCTATGGCTACACCTTC.